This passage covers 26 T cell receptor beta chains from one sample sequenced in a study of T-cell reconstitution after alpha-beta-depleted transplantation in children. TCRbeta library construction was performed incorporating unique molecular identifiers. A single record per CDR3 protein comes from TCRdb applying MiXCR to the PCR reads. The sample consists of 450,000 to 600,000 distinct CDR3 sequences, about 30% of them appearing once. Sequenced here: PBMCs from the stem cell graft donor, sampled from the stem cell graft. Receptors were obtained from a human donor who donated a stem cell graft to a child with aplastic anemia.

The CDR3 is CSARDTRGSGTGELFF. Written as DNA, the CDR3 is TGCAGTGCTAGAGATACGAGGGGATCGGGCACCGGGGAGCTGTTTTTT. The rearrangement joins TRBV20-1 to TRBJ2-2; D possibly matches TRBD1 or TRBD2 (5 bases each). The germline V gene has CDR1 DFQATT and CDR2 SNEGSKA (reference sequence). The length of the CDR3 is 16 residues. The germline V and J ends were trimmed by 0 bases and 4 bases, with 15 bases remaining between them.

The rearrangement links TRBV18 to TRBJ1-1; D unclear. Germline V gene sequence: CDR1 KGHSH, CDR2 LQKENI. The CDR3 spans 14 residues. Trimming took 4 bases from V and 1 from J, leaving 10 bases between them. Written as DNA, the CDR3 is TGTGCCAGCTCACAAGACATGAAGAACACTGAAGCTTTCTTT. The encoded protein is CASSQDMKNTEAFF.

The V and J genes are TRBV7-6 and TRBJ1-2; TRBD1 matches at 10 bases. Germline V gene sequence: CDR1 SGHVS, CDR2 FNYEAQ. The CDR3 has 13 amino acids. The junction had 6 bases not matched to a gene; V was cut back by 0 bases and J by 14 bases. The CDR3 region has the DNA TGTGCCAGCAGCTTAGCTGGGACAGGGGAATTTACCTTC. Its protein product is CASSLAGTGEFTF.

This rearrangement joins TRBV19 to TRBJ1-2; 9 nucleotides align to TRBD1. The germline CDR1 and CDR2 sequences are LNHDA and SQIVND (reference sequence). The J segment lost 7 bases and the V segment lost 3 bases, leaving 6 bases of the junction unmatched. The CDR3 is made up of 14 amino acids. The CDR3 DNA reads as TGTGCCAGTAGTATTGGGGGGACAGGGTTTGGCTACACCTTC. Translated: CASSIGGTGFGYTF.

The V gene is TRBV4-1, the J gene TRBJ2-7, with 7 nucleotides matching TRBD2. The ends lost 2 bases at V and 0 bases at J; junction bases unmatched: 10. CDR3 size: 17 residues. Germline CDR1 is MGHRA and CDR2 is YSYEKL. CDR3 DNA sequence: TGCGCCAGCAGCCAACTCCGGGGGACTAATAACTCCTACGAGCAGTACTTC. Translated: CASSQLRGTNNSYEQYF.

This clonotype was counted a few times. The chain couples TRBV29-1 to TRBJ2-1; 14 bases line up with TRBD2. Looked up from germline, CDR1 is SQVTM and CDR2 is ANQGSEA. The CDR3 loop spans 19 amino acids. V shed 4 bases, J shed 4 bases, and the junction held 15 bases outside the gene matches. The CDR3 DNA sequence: TGCAGCGTTGGCCCACTTGGAGGGACTAGCGGGAGTCGGTACAATGAGCAGTTCTTC. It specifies CSVGPLGGTSGSRYNEQFF.

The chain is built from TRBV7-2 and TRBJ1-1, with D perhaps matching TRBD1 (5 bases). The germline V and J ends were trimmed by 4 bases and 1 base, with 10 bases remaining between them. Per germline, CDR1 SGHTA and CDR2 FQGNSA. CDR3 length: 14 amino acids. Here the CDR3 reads CASSSDMWNTEAFF. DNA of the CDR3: TGTGCCAGCAGCTCGGACATGTGGAACACTGAAGCTTTCTTT. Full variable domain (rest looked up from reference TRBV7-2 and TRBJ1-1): GAGVSQSPSNKVTEKGKDVELRCDPISGHTALYWYRQSLGQGLEFLIYFQGNSAPDKSGLPSDRFSAERTGGSVSTLTIQRTQQEDSAVYLCASSSDMWNTEAFFGQGTRLTVV.

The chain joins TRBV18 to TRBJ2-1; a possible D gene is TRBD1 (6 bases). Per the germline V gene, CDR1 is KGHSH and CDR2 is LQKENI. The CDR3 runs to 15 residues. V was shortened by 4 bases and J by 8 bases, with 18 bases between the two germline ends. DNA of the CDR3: TGTGCCAGCTCACTCGTCCAGGGGTACGACGATGAGCAGTTCTTC. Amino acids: CASSLVQGYDDEQFF.

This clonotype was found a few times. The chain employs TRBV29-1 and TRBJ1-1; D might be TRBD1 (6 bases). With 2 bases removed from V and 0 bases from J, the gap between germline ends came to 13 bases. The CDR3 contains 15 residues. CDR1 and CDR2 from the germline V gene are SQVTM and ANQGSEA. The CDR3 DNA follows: TGCAGCGTTGAACCCTGGGACACCATGAACACTGAAGCTTTCTTT. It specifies CSVEPWDTMNTEAFF.

The CDR3 DNA is TGCGCCAGCAGCCAAGAGCGGGGTGGGCCCCAGCATTTT. Its translation: CASSQERGGPQHF. V gene TRBV4-3 combines with J gene TRBJ1-5; D not certain. The CDR3 loop spans 13 amino acids. Germline V gene data show CDR1 as LGHNA and CDR2 as YSLEER. The V and J ends lost 0 bases and 9 bases respectively, with 9 bases between them.

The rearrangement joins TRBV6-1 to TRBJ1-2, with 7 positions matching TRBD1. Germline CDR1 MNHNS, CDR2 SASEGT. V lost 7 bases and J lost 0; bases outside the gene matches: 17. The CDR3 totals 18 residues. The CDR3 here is CASTSGGLGDRTNYGYTF. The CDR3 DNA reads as TGTGCCAGCACCTCGGGGGGTCTTGGGGACAGAACTAACTATGGCTACACCTTC.

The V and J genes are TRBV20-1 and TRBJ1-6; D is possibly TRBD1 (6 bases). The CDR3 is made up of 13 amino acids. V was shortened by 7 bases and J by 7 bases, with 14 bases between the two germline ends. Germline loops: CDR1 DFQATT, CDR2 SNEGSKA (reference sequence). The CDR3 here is CSGVGQGNSPLHF. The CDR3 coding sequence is TGCAGTGGAGTAGGGCAGGGGAATTCACCCCTCCACTTT.

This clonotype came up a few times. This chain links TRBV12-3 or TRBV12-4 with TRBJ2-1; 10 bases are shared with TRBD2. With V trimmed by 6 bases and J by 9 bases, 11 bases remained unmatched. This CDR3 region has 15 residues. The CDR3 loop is CASRSSGRATGEQFF. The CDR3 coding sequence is TGTGCCAGCAGATCTAGCGGGAGAGCAACGGGTGAGCAGTTCTTC.

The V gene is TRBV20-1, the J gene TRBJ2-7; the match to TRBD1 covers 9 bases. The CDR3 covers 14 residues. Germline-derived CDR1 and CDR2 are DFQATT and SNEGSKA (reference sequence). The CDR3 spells CSVPPGQGVYEQYF. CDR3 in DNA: TGCAGCGTTCCTCCGGGACAGGGTGTTTACGAGCAGTACTTC.

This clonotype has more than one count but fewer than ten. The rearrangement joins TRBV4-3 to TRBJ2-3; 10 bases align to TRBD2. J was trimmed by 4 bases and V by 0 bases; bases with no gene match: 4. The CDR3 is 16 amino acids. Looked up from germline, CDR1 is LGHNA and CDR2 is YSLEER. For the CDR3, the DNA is TGCGCCAGCAGCCAAGATTGGCTAGCGGGAGCAGATACGCAGTATTTT. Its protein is CASSQDWLAGADTQYF.

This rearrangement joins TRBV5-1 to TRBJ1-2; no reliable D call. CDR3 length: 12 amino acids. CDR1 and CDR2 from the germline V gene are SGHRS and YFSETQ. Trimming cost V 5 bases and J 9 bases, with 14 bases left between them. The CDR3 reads CASRDHAGSYTF. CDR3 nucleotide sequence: TGCGCCAGCAGAGACCACGCCGGGAGCTACACCTTC.

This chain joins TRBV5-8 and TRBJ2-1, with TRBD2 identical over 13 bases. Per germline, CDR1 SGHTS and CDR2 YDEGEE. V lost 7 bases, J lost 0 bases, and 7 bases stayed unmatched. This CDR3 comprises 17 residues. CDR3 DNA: TGTGCCAGCCCGGGACTAGCGGGACTTAGCTCCTACAATGAGCAGTTCTTC. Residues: CASPGLAGLSSYNEQFF.

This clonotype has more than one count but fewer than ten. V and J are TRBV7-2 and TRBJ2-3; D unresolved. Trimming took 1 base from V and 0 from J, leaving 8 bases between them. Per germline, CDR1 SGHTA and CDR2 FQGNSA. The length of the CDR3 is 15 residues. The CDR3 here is CASSLDWRSTDTQYF. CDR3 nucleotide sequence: TGTGCCAGCAGCTTAGACTGGCGTAGCACAGATACGCAGTATTTT.

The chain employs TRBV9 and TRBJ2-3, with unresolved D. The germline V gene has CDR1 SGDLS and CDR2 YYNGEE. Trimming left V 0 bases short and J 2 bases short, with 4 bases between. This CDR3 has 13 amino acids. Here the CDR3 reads CASSVADTDTQYF. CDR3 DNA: TGTGCCAGCAGCGTAGCGGACACAGATACGCAGTATTTT.

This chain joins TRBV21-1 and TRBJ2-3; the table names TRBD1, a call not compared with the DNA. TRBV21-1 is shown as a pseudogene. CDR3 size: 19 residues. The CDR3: CASSTNLAHRASRADTQYF. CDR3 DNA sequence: TGTGCCAGCAGCACAAACTTGGCGCACAGGGCTTCGCGTGCAGATACGCAGTATTTT.

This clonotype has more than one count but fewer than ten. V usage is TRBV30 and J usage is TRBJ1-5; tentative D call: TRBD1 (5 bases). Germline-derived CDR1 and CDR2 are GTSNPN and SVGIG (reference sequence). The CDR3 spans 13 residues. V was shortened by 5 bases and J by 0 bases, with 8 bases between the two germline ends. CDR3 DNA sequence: TGTGCCTGGGCCAGGGATAGCAATCAGCCCCAGCATTTT. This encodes CAWARDSNQPQHF.

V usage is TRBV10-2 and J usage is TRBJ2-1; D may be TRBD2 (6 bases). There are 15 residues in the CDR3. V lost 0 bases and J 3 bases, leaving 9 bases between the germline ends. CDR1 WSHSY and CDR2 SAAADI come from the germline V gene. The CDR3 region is CASSESGTVYNEQFF. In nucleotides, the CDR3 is TGCGCCAGCAGTGAGTCCGGGACTGTCTACAATGAGCAGTTCTTC.

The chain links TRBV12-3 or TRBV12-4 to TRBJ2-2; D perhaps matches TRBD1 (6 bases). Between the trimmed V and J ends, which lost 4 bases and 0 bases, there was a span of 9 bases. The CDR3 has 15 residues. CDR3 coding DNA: TGTGCCAGCAGTTCAGGGGCTGCGAACACCGGGGAGCTGTTTTTT. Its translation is CASSSGAANTGELFF.

CDR3 coding DNA: TGTGCCAGCCGGACAGGGCCTAATTCACCCCTCCACTTT. It specifies CASRTGPNSPLHF. This chain uses TRBV12-3 or TRBV12-4 with TRBJ1-6, with TRBD1 identical over 8 bases. The CDR3 runs 13 residues. The V gene end was trimmed by 8 bases and the J gene end by 6 bases; junction bases not matched to a gene: 3.

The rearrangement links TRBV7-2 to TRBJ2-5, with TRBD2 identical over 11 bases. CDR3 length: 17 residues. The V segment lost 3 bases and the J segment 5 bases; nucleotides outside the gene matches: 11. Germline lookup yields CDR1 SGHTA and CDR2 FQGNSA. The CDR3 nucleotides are TGTGCCAGCAGCTTCAGAGGGGGAGCTAGCGGGAGGGAGACCCAGTACTTC. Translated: CASSFRGGASGRETQYF. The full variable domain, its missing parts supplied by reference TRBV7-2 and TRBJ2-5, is GAGVSQSPSNKVTEKGKDVELRCDPISGHTALYWYRQSLGQGLEFLIYFQGNSAPDKSGLPSDRFSAERTGGSVSTLTIQRTQQEDSAVYLCASSFRGGASGRETQYFGPGTRLLVL.

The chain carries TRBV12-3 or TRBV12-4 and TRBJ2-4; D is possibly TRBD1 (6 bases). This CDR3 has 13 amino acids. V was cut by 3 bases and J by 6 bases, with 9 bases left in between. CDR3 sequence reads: CASSFGGGNIQYF. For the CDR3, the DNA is TGTGCCAGCAGTTTTGGGGGCGGAAACATTCAGTACTTC.